These 30 T cell receptor beta chains were all obtained from the same sample, sequenced in a study of identical twins. Each CDR3 protein gets one entry after TCRdb re-called the 5' RACE reads with MiXCR. The sample yields roughly 720,000 distinct CDR3 sequences, approximately 18% seen once. This same sample was also taken into another study, of T cells expressing NK-cell markers.

Material for sequencing was PBMCs. Source of these receptors: a woman younger than 30 in good health.

The chain uses TRBV14 and TRBJ1-1, with D unclear. V was cut by 3 bases and J by 5 bases, with 13 bases left in between. The CDR3 loop spans 14 amino acids. Germline V CDR1 and CDR2: SGHDN, FVKESK. The CDR3: CASSQDQYRTEAFF. The CDR3 nucleotides read TGTGCCAGCAGCCAGGACCAGTACCGAACTGAAGCTTTCTTT.

The CDR3 nucleotides read TGTGCCAGCAGCACCCGGACTAGCGGGACCCAAGAGACCCAGTACTTC. Translated: CASSTRTSGTQETQYF. The V gene is TRBV5-5, the J gene TRBJ2-5; 12 bases are shared with TRBD2. V shed 4 bases, J shed 1 base, and the junction held 5 bases outside the gene matches. The CDR3 is made up of 16 amino acids. CDR1 is SGHKS and CDR2 is YYEKEE in the germline V gene (reference sequence).

V is TRBV20-1 and J is TRBJ2-7; D assignment may be TRBD1 or TRBD2 (5 bases each). This CDR3 spans 14 amino acids. Trimming left V 2 bases short and J 1 base short, with 12 bases between. Per the germline V gene, CDR1 is DFQATT and CDR2 is SNEGSKA (reference sequence). The CDR3 protein is CSARPGANSYEQYF. The DNA of the CDR3 is TGCAGTGCTAGACCCGGGGCGAATTCCTACGAGCAGTACTTC.

As to this clonotype: The junction departs from the called germline gene at one end, perhaps through a read error. The chain carries TRBV5-6 and TRBJ2-1; 8 bases are a match to TRBD1. The CDR3 is 12 amino acids. Germline CDR1 SGHDT, CDR2 YYEEEE. The CDR3 here is CASSLARDRSIF. DNA for the CDR3: TGTGCCAGCAGCTTGGCCAGGGACAGGTCAATCTTC.

In this sample, this clonotype turned up a few times. The chain uses TRBV10-3 and TRBJ2-7, with D perhaps matching TRBD2 (7 bases). Germline V gene sequence: CDR1 ENHRY, CDR2 SYGVKD. V gave up 7 bases and J gave up 2 bases, with 15 bases separating them. The CDR3 sequence is 14 residues long. This chain's CDR3 is CAIMLGGGPYEQYF. DNA of the CDR3: TGTGCCATCATGTTAGGGGGGGGCCCCTACGAGCAGTACTTC.

The chain recombines TRBV20-1 with TRBJ1-2; no firm D call. Trimming cost V 6 bases and J 4 bases, with 12 bases left between them. CDR1 DFQATT and CDR2 SNEGSKA come from the germline V gene (reference sequence). CDR3 length: 12 amino acids. As DNA, the CDR3 is TGCAGTGCACCAAACCACATCTATGGCTACACCTTC. Residues: CSAPNHIYGYTF.

This clonotype was counted many times. The chain carries TRBV6-5 and TRBJ2-5; D might be TRBD2 (6 bases). Looked up from germline, CDR1 is MNHEY and CDR2 is SVGAGI. The ends were cut back, 0 bases at V and 5 bases at J, with 13 bases in the middle. This CDR3 has 15 residues. The CDR3 is CASSYSTTSMETQYF. The CDR3 coding sequence is TGTGCCAGCAGTTACTCGACGACTAGTATGGAGACCCAGTACTTC.

The rearrangement links TRBV13 to TRBJ2-7; D may be TRBD1 or TRBD2 (5 bases each). Between the trimmed V and J ends, which lost 3 bases and 4 bases, there was a span of 13 bases. The CDR3 is 14 amino acids. CDR1 PRHDT and CDR2 FYEKMQ come from the germline V gene (reference sequence). The CDR3 sequence: CASSFRGRVYEQYF. Here the CDR3 DNA reads TGTGCCAGCAGCTTCCGGGGCAGGGTATACGAGCAGTACTTC.

A few counts support this clonotype. The chain has TRBV12-3 or TRBV12-4 and TRBJ2-1; 7 bases line up with TRBD2. The CDR3 runs to 14 residues. The V gene end was trimmed by 6 bases and the J gene end by 7 bases; junction bases not matched to a gene: 9. In DNA form, the CDR3 reads TGTGCCAGCAGCCGCGGGGGAGGGAGAAATGAGCAGTTCTTC. This translates into CASSRGGGRNEQFF.

This sequence joins TRBV7-9 and TRBJ2-7; D unresolved. Germline-derived CDR1 and CDR2 are SEHNR and FQNEAQ (reference sequence). Deletions cut 5 bases from V and 6 bases from J, with 11 bases between. The CDR3 consists of 12 residues. The CDR3 sequence is CASSPSAFEQYF. The CDR3 region has the DNA TGTGCCAGCAGCCCGAGTGCTTTCGAGCAGTACTTC.

The rearrangement links TRBV20-1 to TRBJ2-7; possible D gene TRBD2, 7 bases. This CDR3 is built from 14 residues. V shed 4 bases and J shed 7 bases, with 20 bases lying between them. Germline V gene lookup returns CDR1 DFQATT and CDR2 SNEGSKA (reference sequence). The chain's CDR3 is CSANPRGRLEEQYF. The CDR3 DNA sequence: TGCAGTGCTAATCCGCGGGGGCGGTTGGAGGAGCAGTACTTC.

This clonotype was counted a few times. This sequence joins TRBV12-3 or TRBV12-4 and TRBJ2-1; 9 bases are shared with TRBD2. V shed 6 bases and J 5 bases; nucleotides not matched to a gene: 14. The CDR3 sequence is 17 residues long. The CDR3 is CASRPSGARGSNNEQFF. As DNA, the CDR3 is TGTGCCAGCAGACCTAGCGGGGCGAGGGGCTCGAACAATGAGCAGTTCTTC.

The chain uses TRBV12-3 or TRBV12-4 and TRBJ2-7, with a possible D match to TRBD1 (6 bases). The CDR3 is 14 residues long. V was shortened by 6 bases and J by 7 bases, with 19 bases between the two germline ends. CDR3 loop: CASSNRDTRVEQYF. CDR3 nucleotide sequence: TGTGCCAGCAGCAACCGGGACACCCGTGTGGAGCAGTACTTC.

This clonotype was detected only a few times. The chain recombines TRBV5-1 with TRBJ2-7, with D perhaps given as TRBD1 or TRBD2 (5 bases each). The CDR3 is 13 amino acids. Deletions cut 2 bases from V and 2 bases from J, with 8 bases between. Germline CDR1 is SGHRS and CDR2 is YFSETQ. For the CDR3, the DNA is TGCGCCAGCAGCTTTAGGGACCCCTACGAGCAGTACTTC. Amino acid sequence: CASSFRDPYEQYF. The whole variable domain, filled in from reference TRBV5-1 and TRBJ2-7, reads KAGVTQTPRYLIKTRGQQVTLSCSPISGHRSVSWYQQTPGQGLQFLFEYFSETQRNKGNFPGRFSGRQFSNSRSEMNVSTLELGDSALYLCASSFRDPYEQYFGPGTRLTVT.

This clonotype occurred once. The chain joins TRBV5-1 to TRBJ2-5; 8 nucleotides align to TRBD2. Germline V gives CDR1 SGHRS, CDR2 YFSETQ. CDR3 length equals 16 residues. V lost 0 bases and J lost 5; bases outside the gene matches: 9. For the CDR3, the DNA is TGCGCCAGCAGCTTGGCCCCTCGGGGGGGCGATGAGACCCAGTACTTC. As protein: CASSLAPRGGDETQYF.

This chain joins TRBV27 and TRBJ2-1; D unresolved. The CDR3 contains 13 residues. Germline lookup yields CDR1 MNHEY and CDR2 SMNVEV (reference sequence). Between the trimmed V and J ends, which lost 4 bases and 8 bases, there was a span of 12 bases. The CDR3 is CASSSRPGDEQFF. CDR3 bases: TGTGCCAGCAGTTCCCGCCCTGGGGATGAGCAGTTCTTC.

This clonotype was found a few times. V and J are TRBV20-1 and TRBJ1-6; D possibly corresponds to TRBD1 (5 bases). The CDR3 runs to 15 residues. The germline V gene encodes CDR1 DFQATT and CDR2 SNEGSKA (reference sequence). V was pared by 0 bases and J by 8 bases, with 14 bases between. The CDR3 region has the DNA TGCAGTGCTAGAGATTCAGGCCTGGGGGATTCACCCCTCCACTTT. Its protein is CSARDSGLGDSPLHF.

V gene TRBV20-1 combines with J gene TRBJ2-5; TRBD2 agrees at 7 bases. The CDR3 is 13 amino acids. The germline CDR1 and CDR2 sequences are DFQATT and SNEGSKA (reference sequence). V lost 2 bases and J lost 7; bases outside the gene matches: 7. The DNA for the CDR3 is TGCAGTGCTAGAACGACTGGGGGGGGGACCCAGTACTTC. Protein: CSARTTGGGTQYF.

The chain joins TRBV7-9 to TRBJ2-2; D could derive from TRBD1 or TRBD2 (5 bases each). Germline V lookup: CDR1 SEHNR, CDR2 FQNEAQ (reference sequence). This CDR3 contains 13 residues. Trimming removed 5 bases at V and 5 bases at J, with 9 bases between. CDR3 loop: CASSVGATGELFF. The CDR3 DNA follows: TGTGCCAGCAGCGTCGGGGCTACCGGGGAGCTGTTTTTT.

This clonotype was found a few times. This chain links TRBV20-1 with TRBJ2-7; D is ambiguous. V was pared by 1 base and J by 6 bases, with 16 bases between. Germline CDR1 DFQATT, CDR2 SNEGSKA (reference sequence). The CDR3 is 14 residues long. CDR3 sequence: CSARVGPHDSEQYF. The CDR3 DNA is TGCAGTGCTAGAGTCGGACCGCACGACTCCGAGCAGTACTTC.

The V call is TRBV7-4, the J call TRBJ2-6; perhaps TRBD2 as D (6 bases). The germline CDR1 and CDR2 sequences are SGHVT and SQSDAQ. This CDR3 spans 17 amino acids. V was pared by 3 bases and J by 0 bases, with 12 bases between. The CDR3 DNA is TGTGCCAGCAGCTTTAGCGGACGGGGCTCTGGGGCCAACGTCCTGACTTTC. It is translated as CASSFSGRGSGANVLTF.

The chain recombines TRBV5-1 with TRBJ1-1, with a possible D match to TRBD1 (6 bases). Germline values: CDR1 SGHRS, CDR2 YFSETQ. Trimming pared 4 bases from V and 1 base from J, leaving 8 bases between. The CDR3 loop spans 13 amino acids. CDR3 nucleotide sequence: TGCGCCAGCAGCCAGGGGAAGAACACTGAAGCTTTCTTT. Encoded protein: CASSQGKNTEAFF.

This chain links TRBV12-3 or TRBV12-4 with TRBJ1-2, with D unresolved. The V end was cut by 5 bases, the J end by 3 bases, with 7 bases between. The CDR3 is made up of 12 amino acids. The CDR3 DNA reads TGTGCCAGCAGTGGCGGCTACTATGGCTACACCTTC. Its translation: CASSGGYYGYTF.

The V and J genes are TRBV20-1 and TRBJ2-1; D might be TRBD1 (6 bases). Trimming cost V 6 bases and J 10 bases, with 19 bases left between them. CDR3 size: 13 residues. Germline lookup yields CDR1 DFQATT and CDR2 SNEGSKA (reference sequence). The CDR3 bases are TGCAGTGCACACCGGGACAAGTCGAACGAGCAGTTCTTC. Its translation is CSAHRDKSNEQFF.

The J gene is TRBJ1-1, the V gene TRBV7-9; D is ambiguous. Germline V gene lookup returns CDR1 SEHNR and CDR2 FQNEAQ (reference sequence). V lost 11 bases and J 2 bases, leaving 12 bases between the germline ends. The CDR3 runs 12 residues. DNA of the CDR3: TGTGCCCTCGGTGGGTTAAACACTGAAGCTTTCTTT. Translating gives CALGGLNTEAFF.

The gene calls are TRBV12-3 or TRBV12-4 and TRBJ2-7, with D hard to call. This CDR3 is built from 14 residues. Trimming took 3 bases from V and 3 from J, leaving 12 bases between them. The CDR3 here is CASSFRQANYEQYF. The CDR3 DNA is TGTGCCAGCAGTTTTAGGCAGGCTAACTACGAGCAGTACTTC.

This clonotype was found a few times. The chain recombines TRBV20-1 with TRBJ1-1, with 9 bases fitting TRBD1. The CDR3 is 14 amino acids. The germline CDR1 and CDR2 sequences are DFQATT and SNEGSKA (reference sequence). Losses at the gene ends were 4 bases for V and 4 bases for J; bases not matched to a gene: 7. CDR3: CSANRDRAVTEAFF. In nucleotides, the CDR3 is TGCAGTGCTAATAGGGACAGGGCGGTCACTGAAGCTTTCTTT.

This clonotype was recorded at least ten times. The chain combines TRBV29-1 with TRBJ2-5, with a tentative D call TRBD2 (5 bases). The germline gives CDR1 SQVTM, CDR2 ANQGSEA. This CDR3 comprises 12 residues. V lost 6 bases and J 6 bases, leaving 14 bases between the germline ends. DNA of the CDR3: TGCAGCGTCGAACCAGCGGAACAGACCCAGTACTTC. It encodes CSVEPAEQTQYF.

The rearrangement joins TRBV20-1 to TRBJ2-2, with 7 nucleotides matching TRBD1. The CDR3 length is 14 residues. V trimming: 6 bases; J trimming: 6 bases; junction bases outside the gene matches: 10. Looked up from germline, CDR1 is DFQATT and CDR2 is SNEGSKA (reference sequence). The CDR3 region is CSARDRAGAGELFF. The CDR3 DNA sequence: TGCAGTGCCCGAGACAGGGCTGGGGCCGGGGAGCTGTTTTTT.

This chain uses TRBV20-1 with TRBJ2-7, with 11 bases fitting TRBD2. The germline V gene has CDR1 DFQATT and CDR2 SNEGSKA (reference sequence). Trimming cost V 3 bases and J 5 bases; bases outside gene matches: 15. The CDR3 runs to 17 residues. The CDR3 DNA sequence: TGCAGTGCTAGGACTAGCGGGAAGGAAACCTCCGGCGACGAGCAGTACTTC. Protein: CSARTSGKETSGDEQYF.